This entry concerns a single T cell receptor beta chain. The antigen remains undetermined. This sample stems from a study of PD-1 blockade in mismatch repair-deficient tumors. Time point meaning: identical approximately ten-day culture without peptide (control). The CDR3 totals 13 residues. V was cut by 4 bases and J by 5 bases, with 9 bases left in between. Germline assignment: CDR1 MDHEN and CDR2 SYDVKM. Profiled with immunoSEQ multiplex PCR; TCRdb holds only in-frame clones, not every one. The data contain over 11,000 clones, around 84% of them singletons. The source is an adult with mismatch repair-deficient cancer. Sequenced material: cells cultured in vitro, taken from a patient treated with pembrolizumab. The gene calls are TRBV28 and TRBJ1-3; TRBD1 is a possible D gene (6 bases). The chain's CDR3 is CASSWDIRNTIYF. The CDR3 coding sequence is TGTGCCAGCAGTTGGGACATCCGAAACACCATATATTTT.